A single sample is the source of the 16 T cell receptor delta chains below, sequenced in a study of γδ T cells in repeated Plasmodium falciparum infection. Flow sorting of PBMC yielded separate Vgamma9/Vdelta2+ and Vdelta2-negative gammadelta T cell populations for bulk repertoire analysis. TCRdb made new clone calls on the multiplex PCR reads using CATT. The sample yields 75,000 to 95,000 delta-chain clones, approximately 0.96% seen once. The sequencing sample was made of gamma-delta T cells from blood. These receptors came from a pool of human donors (malaria-infected and uninfected, not separated).

Details on this clone: TCRdb assigns this DNA the protein of a much larger clone, which departs from its translation at residue 6; this likely reflects a read error, and the protein shown comes from translating the DNA. The chain has TRDV1 and TRDJ1; 13 bases agree with TRDD3. CDR1 and CDR2 (germline): TSWWSYY, QGS. The length of the CDR3 is 19 residues. After removal of 3 bases from V and 8 bases from J, the junction contained 18 bases not matched to a gene. In nucleotides, the CDR3 is TGTGCTCTTGGGGATACGTGGTCGGGTACTGGGGGATACGGCGTAAAACTCATCTTT. This codes for CALGDTWSGTGGYGVKLIF.

Notes on this clone: The protein recorded in TCRdb matches a much larger clone and deviates from this DNA's translation at residue 4, suggesting a read error; the protein here is obtained by translating the DNA. The V call is TRDV2, the J call TRDJ1, with 13 bases fitting TRDD3. Matching the DNA to germline supplied the J gene, which TCRdb does not give. The CDR3 loop spans 18 amino acids. In germline, CDR1 is GEAIGNYY, CDR2 EKD. CDR3 sequence reads: CACVTLLLGDTKTDKLIF. CDR3 coding DNA: TGTGCCTGTGTCACCTTGTTACTGGGGGATACGAAGACCGATAAACTCATCTTT.

In the case of this clone: The protein held in TCRdb is that of a much larger clone and does not match this DNA's translation at residue 13, likely because of a read error; the protein shown is translated from the DNA. The sample contains more than one DNA sequence encoding this CDR3. This sequence joins TRDV2 and TRDJ1, with TRDD3 matching 13 bases. The J gene comes from matching the DNA to germline here; TCRdb lacks it. V gave up 2 bases and J gave up 3 bases; unmatched junction bases: 11. Germline values: CDR1 GEAIGNYY, CDR2 EKD. The CDR3 loop spans 18 amino acids. CDR3 sequence reads: CACDILLGDTPYADKLIF. In DNA, the CDR3 is TGTGCCTGTGACATTCTACTGGGGGATACGCCCTACGCCGATAAACTCATCTTT.

This clone was detected only a few times. This is likely an artifact of a read error, given a far larger clone one base away. The same CDR3 can be traced to other DNA sequences in this sample. The V call is TRDV2, the J call TRDJ1; TRDD3 is a possible D gene (6 bases). No J gene was available from TCRdb, and it was assigned here by a germline match of the DNA. V dropped 5 bases and J dropped 2 bases, with 17 bases sitting between them. Per the germline V gene, CDR1 is GEAIGNYY and CDR2 is EKD. This CDR3 has 15 residues. CDR3 coding DNA: TGTGCCTGTGTGTTAAACTGGGCCTATACCGATAAACTCATCTTT. Its protein is CACVLNWAYTDKLIF.

A word on this clone: A clone one base away is much larger, so this may be a read error. Because the CDR3's place on the DNA is in doubt, the DNA is left out and the CDR3 is given as listed by TCRdb. Here the V gene is TRDV2, but the J gene went uncalled; the table names TRDD3, a call not compared with the DNA. The CDR3 is 24 amino acids long, termini counted. Germline V lookup: CDR1 GEAIGNYY, CDR2 EKD. CDR3 sequence reads: CACDRLWSQGDTYNVSWDTRQMFF.

With respect to this clone: TCRdb attributes to this sequence the protein of a much larger clone, which differs from the DNA translation at residue 21; a read error is likely, and the protein displayed is translated from the DNA. V gene TRDV2 combines with J gene TRDJ3; TRDD3 might be the D (6 bases). Assignment of the J gene here rests on matching the DNA to germline, because TCRdb gives none. CDR1 and CDR2 from the germline V gene are GEAIGNYY and EKD. The CDR3 contains 26 residues. The DNA of the CDR3 is TGTGCCTGTGACCCGATTTCCCTTCAATCACCTGGGGACCACCTAAGAAACTCCTGGGACGCCCGACAGATGTTTTTC. This codes for CACDPISLQSPGDHLRNSWDARQMFF.

This clone was seen a handful of times. The protein held in TCRdb is that of a much larger clone and does not match this DNA's translation at residue 14, likely because of a read error; the protein shown is translated from the DNA. The V and J genes are TRDV1 and TRDJ1; 11 bases fit TRDD3. The V and J ends lost 0 bases and 4 bases, in that order; junction bases with no gene match: 13. This CDR3 contains 19 residues. Per germline, CDR1 TSWWSYY and CDR2 QGS. The chain's CDR3 is CALGELPHNWGICSDKLIF. DNA for the CDR3: TGTGCTCTTGGGGAACTTCCTCACAACTGGGGGATATGCAGCGATAAACTCATCTTT.

This clone was recorded a few times. It differs at one base from a far larger clone, so likely a read error. The same CDR3 also results from other DNA sequences found in this sample. This chain links TRDV1 with TRDJ1, with 9 positions matching TRDD2. The J gene is not listed in TCRdb, so it was assigned here from a DNA match to germline. The CDR3 has 22 amino acids. Germline CDR1 TSWWSYY, CDR2 QGS. The CDR3, as DNA: TGCGCTCTTGGGGCCTTGGCCTTCCTACAATTTCTCCGGGGAGGGTCGACCGATAAACTCATCTTT. Translation: CALGALAFLQFLRGGSTDKLIF.

There are a few counts of this clone. This likely reflects a read error, since a far larger clone is one base away. Other nucleotide sequences from this sample produce the same CDR3. The chain combines TRDV1 with TRDJ1; 13 nucleotides line up with TRDD3. Here the J gene was assigned by germline matching of the DNA, as TCRdb has none. Looked up from germline, CDR1 is TSWWSYY and CDR2 is QGS. With V trimmed by 3 bases and J by 0 bases, 16 bases remained unmatched. The CDR3 loop spans 21 amino acids. The CDR3 loop is CALGEWNWGIRRPPYTDKLIF. The DNA of the CDR3 is TGTGCTCTTGGGGAGTGGAACTGGGGGATACGTCGGCCACCGTACACCGATAAACTCATCTTT.

About this clone: The protein recorded in TCRdb matches a much larger clone and deviates from this DNA's translation at residue 5, suggesting a read error; the protein here is obtained by translating the DNA. The chain recombines TRDV1 with TRDJ1, with 12 bases identical to TRDD3. The J gene, absent from TCRdb, was called here by matching the DNA to germline. The germline V gene encodes CDR1 TSWWSYY and CDR2 QGS. The CDR3 totals 25 residues. Unmatched junction bases numbered 33, after V lost 4 bases and J lost 3 bases. For the CDR3, the DNA is TGTGCTCTTGGGGGACTACCCTATGTCGCCATTAAAATTCCGGTACTGGGGGATACCCCCGATAAACTCATCTTT. It specifies CALGGLPYVAIKIPVLGDTPDKLIF.

This clone was found many times. The CDR3 DNA sequence: TGTGCTCTTGGGGTACTTACTGGCCTTCCCTCTTACTGGGGGATAAAGTACACCGATAAACTCATCTTT. Translating it yields CALGVLTGLPSYWGIKYTDKLIF. The chain is built from TRDV1 and TRDJ1; 11 bases match TRDD3. CDR1 is TSWWSYY and CDR2 is QGS in the germline V gene. This CDR3 has 23 residues. After removal of 4 bases from V and 0 bases from J, the junction contained 25 bases not matched to a gene.

This clone appeared many times. The chain recombines TRDV1 with TRDJ1; 11 nucleotides line up with TRDD3. After removal of 1 base from V and 0 bases from J, the junction contained 16 bases not matched to a gene. Germline values: CDR1 TSWWSYY, CDR2 QGS. The CDR3 is 21 amino acids. DNA of the CDR3: TGTGCTCTTGGGGAACGGGGCCCTATAGTGGGGGATACGCGGTACACCGATAAACTCATCTTT. It yields the protein CALGERGPIVGDTRYTDKLIF.

This clone was counted only a few times. A far larger clone differs by one base, so this is likely a read error. Other nucleotide sequences in the sample specify the same CDR3. The chain is built from TRDV2 and TRDJ2; D is possibly TRDD3 (6 bases). The J gene is not listed in TCRdb, so it was assigned here from a DNA match to germline. From germline, CDR1 is GEAIGNYY and CDR2 EKD. The CDR3 has 17 residues. V dropped 1 base and J dropped 4 bases, with 18 bases sitting between them. The CDR3 DNA reads as TGTGCCTGTGACACAGTAGGAGATACGCGGGCGACAGCACAACTCTTCTTT. Translation gives CACDTVGDTRATAQLFF.

This clone was counted between two and nine times. TCRdb assigns this DNA the protein of a much larger clone, which departs from its translation at residue 22; this likely reflects a read error, and the protein shown comes from translating the DNA. This rearrangement joins TRDV1 to TRDJ1; TRDD3 agrees at 8 bases. Per germline, CDR1 TSWWSYY and CDR2 QGS. The CDR3 consists of 25 residues. This CDR3 reads CALGDLRPSRTYWGSPRVNTDELIF. The CDR3 coding sequence is TGTGCTCTTGGGGACCTACGGCCTTCCCGAACCTACTGGGGGTCTCCCCGCGTGAACACCGATGAACTCATCTTT.

Note on this clone: A far larger clone is just one base off, so this is likely a read error. The sample holds other DNA sequences that translate to the same CDR3. Here the CDR3 reads CALGELSPTEDTTDKLIF. The CDR3 nucleotides are TGCGCTCTTGGGGAACTAAGTCCTACGGAGGATACAACCGATAAACTCATCTTT. V is TRDV1 and J is TRDJ1; D may correspond to TRDD2 or TRDD3 (6 bases each). The length of the CDR3 is 18 residues. CDR1 is TSWWSYY and CDR2 is QGS in the germline V gene.

In regard to this clone: This likely came from a read error, as a far larger clone is one base away. The chain uses TRDV2 and TRDJ1; 10 positions match TRDD3. TCRdb leaves out the J gene; it was filled in here by matching the DNA to germline. With 1 base clipped from V and 1 base from J, the junction kept 14 bases outside the gene matches. Per germline, CDR1 GEAIGNYY and CDR2 EKD. The CDR3 consists of 19 residues. The CDR3 region is CACDTLRGLGDAGTDKLIF. The CDR3 bases are TGTGCCTGTGACACTCTAAGGGGACTGGGGGATGCCGGCACCGATAAACTCATCTTT.